This T cell receptor (beta chain) was obtained from a study of long-term antiretroviral therapy in people with HIV. Study-wide results and caveats: Blood dates from the mid-2000s to the late 2010s, possibly under older ART regimens. Compared with controls, HIV repertoires showed narrower CDR3 length ranges. Absence of data on ART adherence, viral resistance or therapy changes was noted.

This was the immunoSEQ v3.0 assay at survey level. Sequencing was directed toward roughly 35,000-55,000 T-cell genomes in each sample. TCRdb keeps only in-frame clones here, not all; method: immunoSEQ multiplex PCR. This sample yields 19,000 or so clones, of which over 75% are seen a single time; approximately 7.8% belongs to the top ten. Germline loops: CDR1 MNHNS, CDR2 SASEGT. V dropped 4 bases and J dropped 7 bases, with 14 bases sitting between them. The CDR3 is 14 amino acids. With respect to this clone: What it binds is unknown.

The sample consisted of unsorted PBMCs, taken at the start of antiretroviral therapy, before treatment. The receptor comes from a woman aged 40 to 50 with HIV. This chain uses TRBV6-1 with TRBJ1-5; D may be TRBD1 (5 bases). CDR3 residues: CASSVRQIGQPQHF. The CDR3 coding sequence is TGTGCCAGCAGTGTACGACAGATCGGACAGCCCCAGCATTTT.